The 19 T cell receptor beta chains below all came from one sample that was sequenced in a study of human thymus T cells. Method: immunoSEQ multiplex PCR; TCRdb's copy keeps in-frame clones and lacks some. The sample shows under 150,000 clones, around 94% of them seen only once. Thymus tissue was removed during corrective cardiac surgery. The sample comprised thymus tissue. The receptors come from a boy in the first two years of life with a congenital heart defect but otherwise immunologically healthy.

This sequence joins TRBV28 and TRBJ2-3, with D tentatively TRBD2 (5 bases). The germline V and J ends were trimmed by 5 bases and 0 bases, with 15 bases remaining between them. Looked up from germline, CDR1 is MDHEN and CDR2 is SYDVKM. CDR3 length equals 16 residues. DNA of the CDR3: TGTGCCAGCAGTCCGGGATTAATATCTAGCACAGATACGCAGTATTTT. Translation gives CASSPGLISSTDTQYF.

V and J are TRBV6-6 and TRBJ2-5, with D maybe TRBD2 (7 bases). The CDR3 spans 14 residues. V was clipped by 7 bases and J by 2 bases, with 14 bases between them. Germline loops: CDR1 MNHNY, CDR2 SVGAGI (reference sequence). For the CDR3, the DNA is TGTGCCAGCACCGAAAGGGGGGGTCAAGAGACCCAGTACTTC. Amino acid sequence: CASTERGGQETQYF.

This chain links TRBV21-1 with TRBJ1-2. TRBV21-1 is a pseudogene. The CDR3 has 13 residues. CDR3 in DNA: TGTGCCAGCAGCCCCCGGGATAACTATGGCTACACCTTC. The encoded protein is CASSPRDNYGYTF.

V gene TRBV10-3 combines with J gene TRBJ2-2; TRBD2 matches at 14 bases. Germline values: CDR1 ENHRY, CDR2 SYGVKD. CDR3 length: 17 residues. Trimming at V came to 8 bases and at J to 3 bases, leaving 8 bases not matched to a gene. The CDR3 DNA reads TGTGCCATCGCGACTAGCGGGGGGGTCGGTGACACCGGGGAGCTGTTTTTT. Translated: CAIATSGGVGDTGELFF.

The chain has TRBV4-1 and TRBJ1-5, with 7 bases matching TRBD1. V shed 2 bases and J 6 bases; nucleotides not matched to a gene: 13. The CDR3 loop spans 17 amino acids. CDR1 is MGHRA and CDR2 is YSYEKL in the germline V gene. The CDR3 is CASSQRFTGVWGQPQHF. CDR3 DNA sequence: TGCGCCAGCAGCCAAAGGTTCACAGGGGTATGGGGTCAGCCCCAGCATTTT.

Only one count was recorded for this clone. The J gene is TRBJ2-3, the V gene TRBV5-4; the match to TRBD1 covers 7 bases. CDR1 is SGHNT and CDR2 is YYREEE in the germline V gene (reference sequence). V was clipped by 2 bases and J by 0 bases; unmatched bases: 15. This CDR3 comprises 19 residues. The DNA for the CDR3 is TGTGCCAGCAGCTTTGATCCCCCAGGGGGTGCCACTAGCACAGATACGCAGTATTTT. It is translated as CASSFDPPGGATSTDTQYF.

V usage is TRBV11-3 and J usage is TRBJ2-2; TRBD2 aligns across 12 bases. CDR1 and CDR2 from the germline V gene are SGHNT and YENEEA. V shed 5 bases, J shed 5 bases, and the junction held 9 bases outside the gene matches. The CDR3 extends over 17 amino acids. The CDR3 here is CASSKLAGGRTTGELFF. The CDR3 bases are TGTGCCAGCAGCAAACTAGCGGGGGGCCGAACGACCGGGGAGCTGTTTTTT.

This rearrangement joins TRBV9 to TRBJ2-2, with 11 bases matching TRBD2. The CDR3 is 16 amino acids. Germline lookup yields CDR1 SGDLS and CDR2 YYNGEE. The V gene end was trimmed by 4 bases and the J gene end by 4 bases; junction bases not matched to a gene: 6. For the CDR3, the DNA is TGTGCCAGCAGCTTTCCTAGCGGGGGGCCCACCGGGGAGCTGTTTTTT. Translation: CASSFPSGGPTGELFF.

The chain couples TRBV30 to TRBJ1-5; no reliable D call. Germline CDR1 and CDR2: GTSNPN and SVGIG (reference sequence). Between the trimmed V and J ends, which lost 6 bases and 0 bases, there was a span of 12 bases. The CDR3 extends over 14 amino acids. The CDR3 loop is CACSRSYSNQPQHF. CDR3 bases: TGTGCCTGTTCCAGGTCTTATAGCAATCAGCCCCAGCATTTT.

The chain uses TRBV2 and TRBJ2-1; 12 bases are shared with TRBD2. This CDR3 has 16 amino acids. Germline V gene sequence: CDR1 SNHLY, CDR2 FYNNEI. The J segment lost 7 bases and the V segment lost 3 bases, leaving 7 bases of the junction unmatched. CDR3 residues: CASSDPSGGVTNEQFF. DNA for the CDR3: TGTGCCAGCAGTGACCCTAGCGGGGGGGTGACGAATGAGCAGTTCTTC.

This chain connects TRBV19 to TRBJ2-2; TRBD1 aligns across 7 bases. The V and J ends lost 9 bases and 3 bases, in that order; junction bases with no gene match: 7. Per the germline V gene, CDR1 is LNHDA and CDR2 is SQIVND (reference sequence). This CDR3 spans 14 amino acids. CDR3 sequence reads: CARDRDSYTGELFF. The CDR3 bases are TGTGCCAGGGACCGGGACAGCTACACCGGGGAGCTGTTTTTT.

The chain carries TRBV25-1 and TRBJ2-3; D is perhaps TRBD1 (5 bases). Germline V lookup: CDR1 MGHDK, CDR2 SYGVNS. The CDR3 contains 15 residues. Between the trimmed V and J ends, which lost 6 bases and 2 bases, there was a span of 15 bases. This chain's CDR3 is CASSRLGRDTDTQYF. As DNA, the CDR3 is TGTGCCAGCAGCCGGCTCGGCAGGGACACAGATACGCAGTATTTT.

CDR3 nucleotides: TGTGCCAGCAGCGGGACAGGGGGCTGGCGGGAGACCCAGTACTTC. It codes for CASSGTGGWRETQYF. The chain employs TRBV9 and TRBJ2-5, with TRBD1 matching over 11 bases. The CDR3 has 15 residues. Germline trimming cut 3 bases from V and 5 bases from J; bases unmatched to any gene: 6. Germline-derived CDR1 and CDR2 are SGDLS and YYNGEE.

The chain employs TRBV6-1 and TRBJ2-3; D not certain. Germline V gene data show CDR1 as MNHNS and CDR2 as SASEGT. The CDR3 is made up of 15 amino acids. Trimming left V 3 bases short and J 1 base short, with 11 bases between. CDR3 loop: CASSEGGKGTDTQYF. Here the CDR3 DNA reads TGTGCCAGCAGTGAGGGCGGAAAGGGCACAGATACGCAGTATTTT.

The table lists this clone with a count of one. This chain uses TRBV7-9 with TRBJ2-7; D is tentatively TRBD1 or TRBD2 (5 bases each). Germline CDR1 reads SEHNR; CDR2 reads FQNEAQ (reference sequence). The CDR3 extends over 13 amino acids. V shed 5 bases and J shed 3 bases, with 11 bases lying between them. DNA for the CDR3: TGTGCCAGCAGCCAGGGACCGATCTACGAGCAGTACTTC. Residues: CASSQGPIYEQYF.

This clone appeared once. The gene calls are TRBV5-4 and TRBJ2-2; D unclear. The CDR3 is 17 amino acids. V was trimmed by 0 bases and J by 7 bases, leaving 19 bases between them. Germline V gives CDR1 SGHNT, CDR2 YYREEE (reference sequence). DNA for the CDR3: TGTGCCAGCAGCTTGGTACCGAGCCCTCCCATGGGCGGGGAGCTGTTTTTT. Protein product: CASSLVPSPPMGGELFF.

The chain combines TRBV5-1 with TRBJ1-2; tentative D call: TRBD1 (5 bases). Looked up from germline, CDR1 is SGHRS and CDR2 is YFSETQ. Trimming left V 7 bases short and J 6 bases short, with 13 bases between. CDR3 size: 12 residues. CDR3 in DNA: TGCGCCAGCCGGCGCGGGGCCCATGGCTACACCTTC. This gives the protein CASRRGAHGYTF.

The chain links TRBV28 to TRBJ1-5; TRBD1 might be the D (5 bases). The CDR3 has 14 residues. Germline assignment: CDR1 MDHEN and CDR2 SYDVKM. Trimming took 2 bases from V and 8 from J, leaving 13 bases between them. CDR3 in amino acids: CASSLQPGGKPQHF. CDR3 DNA sequence: TGTGCCAGCAGTTTACAACCTGGGGGTAAGCCCCAGCATTTT.

This sequence joins TRBV5-1 and TRBJ1-2; 7 bases match TRBD1. Germline V CDR1 and CDR2: SGHRS, YFSETQ. The CDR3 spans 17 residues. V gave up 4 bases and J gave up 3 bases; unmatched junction bases: 15. CDR3 DNA sequence: TGCGCCAGCAGCGGGACCTTAAGACAGGGAAGGGACTATGGCTACACCTTC. The encoded protein is CASSGTLRQGRDYGYTF.